Included here is one T cell receptor (beta chain) sequence, with context. The antigen remains unidentified. This sample stems from a study of response to subunit inactivated influenza vaccine. This CDR3 spans 19 amino acids. The germline V gene has CDR1 SGHDT and CDR2 YYEEEE. Losses at the gene ends were 4 bases for V and 4 bases for J; bases not matched to a gene: 12. Findings and limits, study-wide: Authors suggested that a seasonal influenza vaccination recruits few new T cells each time.

TCRdb ran MiXCR on the RT-PCR reads and lists one entry per CDR3 protein. There are over 800,000 distinct CDR3 sequences in the sample; 21% occur only once, and about 9.4% lies in the top ten. The sample consisted of PBMCs from blood, taken around 5 days after vaccination. The chain joins TRBV5-6 to TRBJ2-2; 14 bases line up with TRBD2. The sequence derives from a man aged 45-65 years who received an inactivated influenza vaccine. CDR3 in amino acids: CASSVGLAGVVTGTGELFF. Here the CDR3 DNA reads TGTGCCAGCAGCGTGGGACTAGCGGGAGTGGTAACGGGCACCGGGGAGCTGTTTTTT.